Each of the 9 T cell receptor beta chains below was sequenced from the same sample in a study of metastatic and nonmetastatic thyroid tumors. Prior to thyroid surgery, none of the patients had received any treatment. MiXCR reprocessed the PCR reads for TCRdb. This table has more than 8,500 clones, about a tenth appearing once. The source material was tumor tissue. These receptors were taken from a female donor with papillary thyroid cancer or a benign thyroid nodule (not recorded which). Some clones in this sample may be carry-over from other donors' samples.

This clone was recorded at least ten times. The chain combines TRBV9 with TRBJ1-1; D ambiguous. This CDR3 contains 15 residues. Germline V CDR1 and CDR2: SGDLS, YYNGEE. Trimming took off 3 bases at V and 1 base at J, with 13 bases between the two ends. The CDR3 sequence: CASSGPILENTEAFF. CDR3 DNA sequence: TGTGCCAGCAGCGGCCCGATTCTCGAGAACACTGAAGCTTTCTTT.

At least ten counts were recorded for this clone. CDR3 protein: CSARDDLINAAYGYTF. The CDR3 DNA reads TGCAGTGCTAGAGATGATTTGATCAACGCTGCTTATGGCTACACCTTC. The rearrangement joins TRBV20-1 to TRBJ1-2; D unclear. The germline gives CDR1 DFQATT, CDR2 SNEGSKA (reference sequence). Trimming removed 0 bases at V and 5 bases at J, with 19 bases between. CDR3 length equals 16 residues.

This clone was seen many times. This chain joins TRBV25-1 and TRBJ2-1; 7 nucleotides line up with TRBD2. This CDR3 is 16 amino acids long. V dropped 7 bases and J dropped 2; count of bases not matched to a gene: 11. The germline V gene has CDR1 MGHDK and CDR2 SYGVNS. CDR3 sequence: CASTRLGGSTYNEQFF. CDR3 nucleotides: TGTGCCAGCACCCGGTTGGGGGGGTCCACCTACAATGAGCAGTTCTTC.

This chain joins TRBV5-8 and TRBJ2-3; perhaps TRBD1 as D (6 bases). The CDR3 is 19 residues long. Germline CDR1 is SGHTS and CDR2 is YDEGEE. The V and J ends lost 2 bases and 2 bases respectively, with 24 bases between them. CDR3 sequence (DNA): TGTGCCAGCAGCTTCGCTGGACAGTCCTCCACGACGCACACAGATACGCAGTATTTT. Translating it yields CASSFAGQSSTTHTDTQYF.

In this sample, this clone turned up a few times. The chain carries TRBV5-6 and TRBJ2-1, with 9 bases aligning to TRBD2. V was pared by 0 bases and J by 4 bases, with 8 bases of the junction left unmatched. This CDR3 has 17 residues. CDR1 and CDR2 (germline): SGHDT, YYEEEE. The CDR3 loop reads CASSLATGTSLYNEQFF. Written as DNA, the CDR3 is TGTGCCAGCAGCTTGGCTACCGGGACTAGCTTATACAATGAGCAGTTCTTC.

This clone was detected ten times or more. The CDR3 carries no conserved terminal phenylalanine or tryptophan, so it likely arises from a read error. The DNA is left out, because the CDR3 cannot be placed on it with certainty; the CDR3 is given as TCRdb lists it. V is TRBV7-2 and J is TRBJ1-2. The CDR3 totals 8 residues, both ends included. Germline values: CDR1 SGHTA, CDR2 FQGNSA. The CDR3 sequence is CASSLNQG.

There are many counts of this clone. The CDR3 DNA reads TGCGCCAGCAGCCAAGATAAGGGACTGAAGGGCTCCTACGAGCAGTACTTC. Translation gives CASSQDKGLKGSYEQYF. The chain is built from TRBV4-1 and TRBJ2-7, with D possibly matching TRBD2 (6 bases). The CDR3 consists of 17 residues. Trimming stripped 0 bases from V and 0 bases from J, with 15 bases between. The V gene's germline CDR1 is MGHRA and CDR2 YSYEKL.

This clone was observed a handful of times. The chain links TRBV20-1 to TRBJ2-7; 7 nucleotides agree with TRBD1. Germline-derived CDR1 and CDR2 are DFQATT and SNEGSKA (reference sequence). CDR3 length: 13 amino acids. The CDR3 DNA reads TGCAGTGCTAGAGGGGACAGCTACTACGGGCAGTACGTC. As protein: CSARGDSYYGQYV.

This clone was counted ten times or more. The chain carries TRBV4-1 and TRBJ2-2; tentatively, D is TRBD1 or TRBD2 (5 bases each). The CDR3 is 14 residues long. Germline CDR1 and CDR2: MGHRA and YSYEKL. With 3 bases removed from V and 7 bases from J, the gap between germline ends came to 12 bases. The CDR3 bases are TGCGCCAGCAGCCAGCAGGGACGGGTCGGGGAGCTGTTTTTT. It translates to CASSQQGRVGELFF.